This is a list of T cell receptor beta chains from one sample in a study of blood T cells in healthy people across ages. In TCRdb, the 5' RACE reads were re-called with MiXCR into one record per CDR3 protein. The top ten hold roughly 8.2% of the sample, which has 1.2 million to 1.5 million distinct CDR3 sequences, about 40% seen once. The material sequenced was blood. These TCRs come from a young woman in good health. Each CDR3 is given with its conserved first and last residue. Each record gives: J gene, clone size, D gene, V gene, CDR3 DNA, CDR3 protein. A D gene is named only where the DNA matches it firmly. Only part of the rows carry a size: once, few, many, or a class if the clone is expanded.

J: TRBJ2-7; size: -; D: -; V: TRBV2; DNA: TGTGCCAGCAGTGAAGGCGACATCGTCTCCTACGAGCAGTACTTC; CDR3: CASSEGDIVSYEQYF
J: TRBJ2-3; size: -; D: -; V: TRBV5-4; DNA: TGTGCCAGCGGATTGGACCCCAGCACAGATACGCAGTATTTT; CDR3: CASGLDPSTDTQYF
J: TRBJ1-5; size: few; D: -; V: TRBV28; DNA: TGTGCCAGCAGTGAGGTCAAGGATCAGCCCCAGCATTTT; CDR3: CASSEVKDQPQHF
J: TRBJ1-1; size: -; D: TRBD1; V: TRBV29-1; DNA: TGCAGCGTTGACGGGACAGCCGAGAACACTGAAGCTTTCTTT; CDR3: CSVDGTAENTEAFF
J: TRBJ2-3; size: -; D: TRBD2; V: TRBV6-5; DNA: TGTGCCGGCCGGCGACTAGCGGGAGGTTACACAGATACGCAGTATTTT; CDR3: CAGRRLAGGYTDTQYF
J: TRBJ2-5; size: -; D: -; V: TRBV11-3; DNA: TGTGCCAGCAGCTCTCTTCAAGGGACCCAGTACTTC; CDR3: CASSSLQGTQYF
J: TRBJ1-1; size: -; D: -; V: TRBV7-6; DNA: TGTGCCAGCATTGGGGCCAGCACTGAAGCTTTCTTT; CDR3: CASIGASTEAFF
J: TRBJ2-5; size: many; D: -; V: TRBV29-1; DNA: TGCAGCGTTGGCCCTGCAGGCGGCGAGACCCAGTACTTC; CDR3: CSVGPAGGETQYF
J: TRBJ2-3; size: few; D: TRBD2; V: TRBV10-3; DNA: TGTGCCATCACTAGCGGTTCTAGCACAGATACGCAGTATTTT; CDR3: CAITSGSSTDTQYF
J: TRBJ2-2; size: -; D: -; V: TRBV4-2; DNA: TGTGCCAGCAGCCAAGAGCTGTCAGCGAACACCGGGGAGCTGTTTTTT; CDR3: CASSQELSANTGELFF
J: TRBJ1-2; size: few; D: -; V: TRBV3-1; DNA: TGTGCCAGCAGCCAAGGATGGTCCAGGGGCGCCTATGGCTACACCTTC; CDR3: CASSQGWSRGAYGYTF
J: TRBJ1-1; size: -; D: -; V: TRBV20-1; DNA: TGCAGTGTCATAGGGGCTTTCTTT; CDR3: CSVIGAFF